This T cell receptor (beta chain) was sequenced during a study of T cells in Graves' hyperthyroidism and ophthalmopathy. Whole-study context: Sampling of peripheral blood happened at initial diagnosis, prior to any treatment. General study findings and limits: In the blood, most expanded thyroid clonotypes above 0.001 appeared as well. A 13 V-J model separated ophthalmopathy from stable hyperthyroidism.

This clonotype was counted ten times or more. Its antigen is not identified. The CDR3 regions of TCR beta were amplified from RNA transcripts. HTBI primers were employed in a first-round RT-PCR of the TCR CDR3. TCRdb fed the multiplex PCR reads into MiXCR, producing one record per CDR3 protein. Of approximately 260,000 distinct CDR3 sequences detected, approximately 16% appear once; the ten largest clones hold around 30%. The CDR3 consists of 12 residues. Germline-derived CDR1 and CDR2 are GTSNPN and SVGIG (reference sequence). V shed 3 bases and J shed 5 bases, with 10 bases lying between them. Ahead of any ophthalmopathy symptoms, the blood sample was obtained at the first diagnosis of hyperthyroidism.

The chain has TRBV30 and TRBJ1-2, with D hard to call. Sequencing was done on a sample of blood. The source is a woman aged 45-60 years with Graves' hyperthyroidism that later progressed to Graves' ophthalmopathy. CDR3 region: CAWRLGAYGYTF. DNA for the CDR3: TGTGCCTGGAGGCTCGGAGCTTATGGCTACACCTTC. Using reference TRBV30 and TRBJ1-2 for the parts outside the CDR3, the full variable domain is SQTIHQWPATLVQPVGSPLSLECTVEGTSNPNLYWYRQAAGRGLQLLFYSVGIGQISSEVPQNLSASRPQDRQFILSSKKLLLSDSGFYLCAWRLGAYGYTFGSGTRLTVV.